This is a list of T cell receptor beta chains from one sample in a study of lymphopenia after photon versus proton radiotherapy. Measured with immunoSEQ multiplex PCR; TCRdb has only the in-frame clones, and not every one. Among 150,000 or so clones listed, about nine tenths were seen once. The sample here was peripheral blood, taken from a patient treated with photon-based radiotherapy. The receptors come from a man between 50 and 59 years old with gastric cancer. CDR3s include the opening cysteine and the closing phenylalanine or tryptophan. A D gene is named only where the DNA matches it firmly. Clone size, where shown, is once, few, many, or a class for clones that have expanded.

j_gene: TRBJ2-7
abundance: .
d_gene: .
v_gene: TRBV28
CDR3aa: CASGLPPTYEQYF
CDR3nt: TGTGCCAGCGGCCTACCACCAACCTACGAGCAGTACTTC

j_gene: TRBJ2-7
abundance: once
d_gene: TRBD1
v_gene: TRBV6-6
CDR3aa: CASGRQGTYEQYF
CDR3nt: TGTGCCAGCGGGAGACAGGGGACCTACGAGCAGTACTTC

j_gene: TRBJ2-4
abundance: .
d_gene: .
v_gene: TRBV29-1
CDR3aa: CSVDQGNIQYF
CDR3nt: TGCAGCGTTGACCAAGGAAACATTCAGTACTTC

j_gene: TRBJ1-2
abundance: .
d_gene: TRBD1
v_gene: TRBV7-2
CDR3aa: CASSSRQGRTANYGYTF
CDR3nt: TGTGCCAGCAGCTCGCGACAGGGGCGGACAGCTAACTATGGCTACACCTTC

j_gene: TRBJ2-1
abundance: .
d_gene: TRBD2
v_gene: TRBV5-6
CDR3aa: CASSGTSGRMWFF
CDR3nt: TGTGCCAGCAGCGGAACTAGCGGGAGAATGTGGTTCTTC

j_gene: TRBJ2-3
abundance: .
d_gene: .
v_gene: TRBV11-2
CDR3aa: CASSLTGHQFAADTQYF
CDR3nt: TGTGCCAGCAGCTTAACCGGACATCAATTTGCGGCAGATACGCAGTATTTT

j_gene: TRBJ2-7
abundance: .
d_gene: TRBD1
v_gene: TRBV28
CDR3aa: CATLRDRGTYEQYF
CDR3nt: TGTGCCACGCTACGCGACAGGGGCACCTACGAGCAGTACTTC

j_gene: TRBJ2-1
abundance: .
d_gene: TRBD2
v_gene: TRBV4-1
CDR3aa: CASSQELGGASYNEQFF
CDR3nt: TGCGCCAGCAGCCAAGAATTGGGAGGGGCCTCCTACAATGAGCAGTTCTTC

j_gene: TRBJ2-6
abundance: .
d_gene: .
v_gene: TRBV5-6
CDR3aa: CASSSSSGANVLTF
CDR3nt: TGTGCCAGCAGCTCTAGCTCTGGGGCCAACGTCCTGACTTTC

j_gene: TRBJ2-1
abundance: .
d_gene: TRBD2
v_gene: TRBV29-1
CDR3aa: CSVVGTSGRRNEQFF
CDR3nt: TGCAGCGTTGTTGGAACTAGCGGAAGGAGGAATGAGCAGTTCTTC